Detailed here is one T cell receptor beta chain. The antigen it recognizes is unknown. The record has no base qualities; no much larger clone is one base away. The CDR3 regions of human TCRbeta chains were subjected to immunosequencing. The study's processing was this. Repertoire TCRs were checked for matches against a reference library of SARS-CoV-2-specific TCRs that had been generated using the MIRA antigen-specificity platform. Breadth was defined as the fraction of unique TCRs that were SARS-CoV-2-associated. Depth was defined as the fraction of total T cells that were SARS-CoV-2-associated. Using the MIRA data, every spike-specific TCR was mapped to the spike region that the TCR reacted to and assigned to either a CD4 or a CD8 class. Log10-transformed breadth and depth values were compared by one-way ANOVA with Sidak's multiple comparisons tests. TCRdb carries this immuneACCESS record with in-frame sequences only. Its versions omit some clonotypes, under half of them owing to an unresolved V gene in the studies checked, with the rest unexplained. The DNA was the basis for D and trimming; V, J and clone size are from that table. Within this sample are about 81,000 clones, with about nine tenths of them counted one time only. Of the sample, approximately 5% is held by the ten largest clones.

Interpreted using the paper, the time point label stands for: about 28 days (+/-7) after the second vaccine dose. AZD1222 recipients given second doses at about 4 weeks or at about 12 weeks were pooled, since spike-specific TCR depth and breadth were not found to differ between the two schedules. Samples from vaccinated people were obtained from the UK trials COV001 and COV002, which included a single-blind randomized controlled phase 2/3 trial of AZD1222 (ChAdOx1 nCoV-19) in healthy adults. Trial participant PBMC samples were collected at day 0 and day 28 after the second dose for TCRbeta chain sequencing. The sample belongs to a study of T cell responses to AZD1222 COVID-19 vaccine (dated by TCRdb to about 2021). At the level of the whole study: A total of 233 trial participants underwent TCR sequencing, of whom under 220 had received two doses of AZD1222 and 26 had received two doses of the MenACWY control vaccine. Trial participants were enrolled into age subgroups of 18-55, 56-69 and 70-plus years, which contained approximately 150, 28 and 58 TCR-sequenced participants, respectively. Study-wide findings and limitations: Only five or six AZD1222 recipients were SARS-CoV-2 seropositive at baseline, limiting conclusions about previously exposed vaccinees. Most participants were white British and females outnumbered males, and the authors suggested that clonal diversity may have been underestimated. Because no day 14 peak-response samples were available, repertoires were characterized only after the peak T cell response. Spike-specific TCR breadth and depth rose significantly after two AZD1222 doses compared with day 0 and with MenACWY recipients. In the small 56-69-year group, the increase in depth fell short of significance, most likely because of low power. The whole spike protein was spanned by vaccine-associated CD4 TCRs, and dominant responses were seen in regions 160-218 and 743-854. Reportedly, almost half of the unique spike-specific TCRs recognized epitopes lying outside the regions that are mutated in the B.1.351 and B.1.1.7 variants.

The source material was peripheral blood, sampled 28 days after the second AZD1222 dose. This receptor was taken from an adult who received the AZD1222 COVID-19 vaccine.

The bases read TGTGCCAGCAGCTTAGCTGGGGGGTTTAATGAAAAACTGTTTTTT. It encodes CASSLAGGFNEKLFF. The sequence is built from TRBV13 and TRBJ1-4; matching of 5 bases hints at TRBD1 as the D gene. The germline V gene (reference sequence) supplies CDR1 PRHDT and CDR2 FYEKMQ. Inclusive of the bounding cysteine and phenylalanine, the CDR3 is 15 residues long. Only the CDR3 portion is preserved as DNA: 45 bases, with reading frame beginning at the first base. Between the V and J ends, shortened by 1 base and 4 bases respectively, the junction contains 10 bases.